Here is one TCR beta chain with its context. Measured with immunoSEQ multiplex PCR; TCRdb has only the in-frame clones, and not every one. The data contain more than 300,000 clones, approximately 84% of them singletons. The data were obtained in a study of blood T cell repertoires in COVID-19. Germline CDR1 is LNHDA and CDR2 is SQIVND (reference sequence). This CDR3 has 14 amino acids. Trimming removed 7 bases from V and 0 bases from J; junction bases left unmatched: 5. The sequenced sample consisted of PBMCs or T cells enriched from blood (not recorded which). V usage is TRBV19 and J usage is TRBJ1-2; 7 bases align to TRBD1. This TCR came from a man younger than 45 who had recovered from COVID-19. CDR3 in DNA: TGTGCCAGTAAGGGACAGCGCGCTAACTATGGCTACACCTTC. Its translation is CASKGQRANYGYTF.